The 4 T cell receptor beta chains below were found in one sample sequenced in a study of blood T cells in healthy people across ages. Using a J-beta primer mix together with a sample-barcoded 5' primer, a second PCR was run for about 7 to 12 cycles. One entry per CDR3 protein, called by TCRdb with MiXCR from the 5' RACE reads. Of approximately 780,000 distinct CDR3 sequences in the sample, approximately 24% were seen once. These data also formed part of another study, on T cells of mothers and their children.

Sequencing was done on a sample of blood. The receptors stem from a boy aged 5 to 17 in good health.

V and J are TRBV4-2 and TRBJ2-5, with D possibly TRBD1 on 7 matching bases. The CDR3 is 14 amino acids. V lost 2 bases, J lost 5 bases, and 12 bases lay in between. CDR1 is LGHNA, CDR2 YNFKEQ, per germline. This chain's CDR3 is CASSQSRGEETQYF. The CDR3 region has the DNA TGTGCCAGCAGCCAAAGCAGGGGGGAGGAGACCCAGTACTTC.

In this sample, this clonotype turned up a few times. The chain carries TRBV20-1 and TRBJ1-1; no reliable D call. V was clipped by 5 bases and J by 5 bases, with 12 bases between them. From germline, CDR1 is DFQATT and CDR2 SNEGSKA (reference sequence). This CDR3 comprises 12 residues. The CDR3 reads CSALDLGTEAFF. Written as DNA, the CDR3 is TGCAGTGCTCTCGATTTGGGGACTGAAGCTTTCTTT.

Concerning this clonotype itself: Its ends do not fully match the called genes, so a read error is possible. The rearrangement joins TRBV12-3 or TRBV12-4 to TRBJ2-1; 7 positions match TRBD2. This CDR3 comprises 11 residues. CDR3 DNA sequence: TGTGCCAGCAGTCCGGGGAGGGAGGTGTCTTTC. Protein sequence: CASSPGREVSF.

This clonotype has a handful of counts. CDR3 DNA sequence: TGTGCCAGTAGTAGAAGTTTGGGCACAGATACGCAGTATTTT. It encodes CASSRSLGTDTQYF. The gene calls are TRBV19 and TRBJ2-3; D remains ambiguous. Between the trimmed V and J ends, which lost 4 bases and 1 base, there was a span of 9 bases. Germline CDR1 LNHDA, CDR2 SQIVND (reference sequence). The CDR3 runs to 14 residues. The full variable domain, completed using reference TRBV19 and TRBJ2-3, is DGGITQSPKYLFRKEGQNVTLSCEQNLNHDAMYWYRQDPGQGLRLIYYSQIVNDFQKGDIAEGYSVSREKKESFPLTVTSAQKNPTAFYLCASSRSLGTDTQYFGPGTRLTVL.